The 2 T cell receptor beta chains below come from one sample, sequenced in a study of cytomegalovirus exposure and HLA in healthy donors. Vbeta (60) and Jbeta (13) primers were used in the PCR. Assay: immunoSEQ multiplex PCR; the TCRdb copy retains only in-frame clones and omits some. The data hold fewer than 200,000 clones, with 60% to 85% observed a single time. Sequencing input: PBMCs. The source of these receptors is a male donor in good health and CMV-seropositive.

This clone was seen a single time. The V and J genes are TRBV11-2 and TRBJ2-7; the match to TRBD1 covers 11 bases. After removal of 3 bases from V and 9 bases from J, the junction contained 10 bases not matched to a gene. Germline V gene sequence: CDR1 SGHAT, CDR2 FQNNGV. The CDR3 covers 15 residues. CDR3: CASSFNSDRGLRQYF. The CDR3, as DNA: TGTGCCAGCAGCTTCAACTCGGACAGGGGGCTCAGGCAGTACTTC. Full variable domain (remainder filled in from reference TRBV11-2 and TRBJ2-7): EAGVAQSPRYKIIEKRQSVAFWCNPISGHATLYWYQQILGQGPKLLIQFQNNGVVDDSQLPKDRFSAERLKGVDSTLKIQPAKLEDSAVYLCASSFNSDRGLRQYFGPGTRLTVT.

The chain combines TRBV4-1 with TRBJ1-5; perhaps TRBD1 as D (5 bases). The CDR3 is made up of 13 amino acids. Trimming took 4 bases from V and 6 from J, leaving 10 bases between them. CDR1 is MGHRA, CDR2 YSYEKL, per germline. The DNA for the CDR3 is TGCGCCAGCAGCCCCCCGGGGGTTCAGCCCCAGCATTTT. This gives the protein CASSPPGVQPQHF.